This paragraph reports one T cell receptor beta chain. What it binds is not known. The data stem from a study of T-cell memory formation after mild COVID-19. Study background: Largely, TCR clusters stayed within a single donor.

V shed 1 base and J shed 10 bases, with 7 bases lying between them. This CDR3 region has 12 residues. Notes on the study in general: Chiefly within CM and EM were the contracting CD4+ clones; CD8+ ones were within EMRA. Clonal second-wave expansions that peaked on day 37 had unconfirmed SARS-CoV-2 specificity.

TCRdb re-called the 5' RACE reads with MiXCR, one entry per CDR3 protein. In the table there are about 440,000 distinct CDR3 sequences, 20% of which are singletons. The genes are TRBV12-3 or TRBV12-4 and TRBJ1-4; D not resolved. The sequenced sample was PBMCs or a T cell subset sorted from them (not recorded which). The clonotype was recovered from an adult woman who had mild COVID-19 (a few samples of this study predate the infection). Cell type and time point are not known. The CDR3 DNA sequence: TGTGCCAGCAGTTTAGGACCGGGAAAACTGTTTTTT. Protein product: CASSLGPGKLFF.